This T cell receptor beta chain was retrieved from a study of cytomegalovirus exposure and HLA in healthy donors. Findings of the study overall: The study assumed roughly uniform donor sequencing depth for presence/absence analyses. Reported findings show TCR beta sequences accurately forecast HLA-A and HLA-B alleles in most subjects. Within an earlier analysis, most TCR beta V segments proved productive either about 90% or about 30% of the time. The classifier reportedly diagnosed cytomegalovirus status with high specificity and sensitivity.

This CDR3 has 17 residues. Trimming removed 1 base from V and 4 bases from J; junction bases left unmatched: 8. The germline V gene has CDR1 MGHRA and CDR2 YSYEKL. The primer mix had 60 Vbeta and 13 Jbeta primers. Here immunoSEQ multiplex PCR was the method, and the copy in TCRdb shows in-frame clones only, minus some. In the table there are 200,000 or so clones, 65% to 90% of which are singletons. Concerning this clone itself: Its target is not known.

The material sequenced was PBMCs. This TCR came from a girl aged 10 to 17 in good health and CMV-seronegative. V and J are TRBV4-1 and TRBJ2-1, with 9 nucleotides matching TRBD1. The CDR3 sequence: CASSQGLVDRGYNEQFF. CDR3 DNA: TGCGCCAGCAGCCAAGGATTGGTGGACAGGGGATACAATGAGCAGTTCTTC.